The sequence of this TCR beta chain was determined in a study of CD8 T cells in Susac syndrome. While CD8+ and CD4+ T cells were isolated negatively, TEMRA cells were enriched by FACS. Reverse transcription of roughly 0.5 to 1 ug RNA was carried out with random hexamers. Across 54 Vbeta and 13 Jbeta, TCR beta CDR3 was amplified with immunoSEQ multiplex PCR. TCRdb re-derived calls from the immunoSEQ multiplex PCR reads in MiXCR, one entry per CDR3 protein. The profile shows about 200,000 distinct CDR3 sequences, more than 85% of them singletons. This clonotype was recorded only once. Germline V gene lookup returns CDR1 SNHLY and CDR2 FYNNEI. V dropped 7 bases and J dropped 6 bases, with 23 bases sitting between them. The CDR3 is 16 residues long.

V usage is TRBV2 and J usage is TRBJ2-3; the D is unclear. Input material: CD4+ T cells from PBMCs. The clonotype originates from a human donor with multiple sclerosis. This chain's CDR3 is CASTQFIAAVGDTQYF. The DNA of the CDR3 is TGTGCCAGCACCCAGTTTATAGCCGCCGTAGGGGATACGCAGTATTTT.